The 32 T cell receptor beta chains presented below share a single source sample, sequenced in a study of Graves' ophthalmopathy and Graves' hyperthyroidism. TCR beta CDR3 regions were amplified from RNA transcripts. Amplification began with first-round RT-PCR using HTBI primers, then second-round multiplex PCR was performed. Each CDR3 protein gets one entry after TCRdb re-called the multiplex PCR reads with MiXCR. The profile covers roughly 400,000 distinct CDR3 sequences, with about a sixth appearing a single time and roughly 1.4% taken by the ten largest. The sequenced sample was peripheral blood. These receptors came from a young woman with Graves' ophthalmopathy.

This clonotype came up many times. The CDR3 loop reads CASSTILDRAPYYNSPLHF. CDR3 DNA: TGTGCCAGCAGCACGATCCTGGACAGGGCTCCTTACTATAATTCACCCCTCCACTTT. The V call is TRBV28, the J call TRBJ1-6; 8 bases agree with TRBD1. This CDR3 contains 19 residues. After removal of 6 bases from V and 3 bases from J, the junction contained 16 bases not matched to a gene. Germline assignment: CDR1 MDHEN and CDR2 SYDVKM.

Concerning this clonotype itself: This may be a read error, as it is one base from a much larger clone. The chain employs TRBV2 and TRBJ1-2, with D uncertain. The germline gives CDR1 SNHLY, CDR2 FYNNEI. The CDR3 is 13 residues long. The V end lost 5 bases, the J end lost 2 bases, and 9 bases lay between the germline ends. CDR3 coding DNA: TGTGCCAGCAGTTTCTTGGGGAACTATGGCTACACCTTC. It yields the protein CASSFLGNYGYTF.

This clonotype occurred many times. The chain joins TRBV10-3 to TRBJ1-6, with D maybe TRBD1 (6 bases). V was shortened by 3 bases and J by 11 bases, with 17 bases between the two germline ends. Germline assignment: CDR1 ENHRY and CDR2 SYGVKD. The CDR3 has 15 amino acids. CDR3 bases: TGTGCCATCAGTGACTCACAGAGGGGGATAACACCCCTCCACTTT. Protein: CAISDSQRGITPLHF.

This clonotype was observed many times. The chain uses TRBV11-2 and TRBJ2-7; D not resolved. Per germline, CDR1 SGHAT and CDR2 FQNNGV. The CDR3 runs to 13 residues. Trimming took 6 bases from V and 5 from J, leaving 14 bases between them. The CDR3 DNA is TGTGCCAGCAGACCGGGCCTCAGAGACGAGCAGTACTTC. Its protein product is CASRPGLRDEQYF.

Points on this clonotype: This sequence may be a read error, since a much larger clone differs from it by one base. J is TRBJ2-7 and V is TRBV28; D gene uncertain. Germline V gene sequence: CDR1 MDHEN, CDR2 SYDVKM. The CDR3 is 12 amino acids. The CDR3 loop reads CAGSLTNYEQYV. The CDR3 coding sequence is TGTGCCGGCAGTTTAACTAACTACGAGCAGTACGTC.

This clonotype was seen repeatedly, ten times or more. This rearrangement joins TRBV4-3 to TRBJ2-7; D is perhaps TRBD2 (5 bases). Germline lookup yields CDR1 LGHNA and CDR2 YSLEER. V lost 0 bases, J lost 4 bases, and 19 bases lay in between. This CDR3 is 17 amino acids long. Here the CDR3 DNA reads TGCGCCAGCAGCCAAGATATAGCGTCGGTTGGTTATTACGAGCAGTACTTC. It codes for CASSQDIASVGYYEQYF.

This clonotype was seen at least ten times. V gene TRBV7-2 combines with J gene TRBJ2-7, with D possibly matching TRBD2 (6 bases). The CDR3 length is 13 residues. From germline, CDR1 is SGHTA and CDR2 FQGNSA. V lost 6 bases and J lost 6, with 15 bases in between. Written as DNA, the CDR3 is TGTGCCAGCAGTTTGGACTGGGGAGGCGAGCAGTACTTC. Protein sequence: CASSLDWGGEQYF.

This clonotype came up many times. This sequence joins TRBV6-2 or TRBV6-3 and TRBJ2-7, with 8 positions matching TRBD1. After removal of 5 bases from V and 4 bases from J, the junction contained 7 bases not matched to a gene. The CDR3 is made up of 14 amino acids. Germline V gives CDR1 MNHEY, CDR2 SVGEGT. The CDR3 reads CASSKRRQGYEQYF. The DNA for the CDR3 is TGTGCCAGCAGTAAGAGGAGACAGGGGTACGAGCAGTACTTC.

This clonotype was seen ten or more times. The chain uses TRBV29-1 and TRBJ1-1; tentatively, D is TRBD1 (6 bases). Germline CDR1 reads SQVTM; CDR2 reads ANQGSEA. Trimming stripped 7 bases from V and 7 bases from J, with 22 bases between. This CDR3 spans 14 amino acids. CDR3 sequence: CSAKRTVDGFEAFF. The CDR3, as DNA: TGCAGCGCCAAGAGGACAGTAGACGGATTTGAAGCTTTCTTT.

This clonotype came up many times. The chain recombines TRBV6-1 with TRBJ2-7; 8 bases map to TRBD2. Trimming took 6 bases from V and 2 from J; bases not matched to a gene: 18. The CDR3 length is 18 residues. The germline gives CDR1 MNHNS, CDR2 SASEGT. The CDR3: CASRNPTPSAGGPYEQYF. CDR3 DNA: TGTGCCAGCAGGAACCCTACCCCTTCGGCGGGAGGCCCCTACGAGCAGTACTTC.

This clonotype showed up many times. J is TRBJ2-7 and V is TRBV10-3, with unresolved D. Germline V CDR1 and CDR2: ENHRY, SYGVKD. The CDR3 is 15 amino acids. Trimming took off 0 bases at V and 4 bases at J, with 13 bases between the two ends. The CDR3 DNA reads TGTGCCATCAGTGAGTCGAGGCCCGTTTCTTACGAGCAGTACTTC. This encodes CAISESRPVSYEQYF.

This clonotype was detected ten times or more. V usage is TRBV6-5 and J usage is TRBJ2-2; D perhaps matches TRBD1 (6 bases). The V gene's germline CDR1 is MNHEY and CDR2 SVGAGI. The germline V and J ends were trimmed by 8 bases and 4 bases, with 11 bases remaining between them. The CDR3 is 13 amino acids. Here the CDR3 reads CASRRGTTGELFF. CDR3 in DNA: TGTGCCAGCCGTAGGGGGACCACCGGGGAGCTGTTTTTT.

This clonotype was seen a handful of times. V and J are TRBV11-2 and TRBJ1-1; D is uncertain. Per germline, CDR1 SGHAT and CDR2 FQNNGV. This CDR3 contains 14 residues. V dropped 5 bases and J dropped 1 base, with 11 bases sitting between them. CDR3 region: CASSGPGSNTEAFF. In DNA form, the CDR3 reads TGTGCCAGCAGCGGACCGGGATCGAACACTGAAGCTTTCTTT.

This clonotype was detected many times. The rearrangement uses TRBV29-1 and TRBJ1-1, with unresolved D. CDR3 length: 15 amino acids. The ends were cut back, 6 bases at V and 3 bases at J, with 20 bases in the middle. Germline V CDR1 and CDR2: SQVTM, ANQGSEA. The CDR3 nucleotides read TGCAGCGTCGCCATCCCCCGACAACTCTACACTGAAGCTTTCTTT. This codes for CSVAIPRQLYTEAFF.

With regard to this clonotype: A read error may explain this, as a much larger clone is one base away. The chain combines TRBV12-3 or TRBV12-4 with TRBJ2-5; the D gene is possibly TRBD1 (6 bases). The CDR3 is made up of 13 amino acids. DNA for the CDR3: TGTGCCAGCAGACGGACAGCACAAGAGACCAAGTACTTC. This encodes CASRRTAQETKYF.

This clonotype occurred many times. The chain joins TRBV25-1 to TRBJ2-5; D uncertain. The germline V and J ends were trimmed by 1 base and 5 bases, with 11 bases remaining between them. Germline V gene data show CDR1 as MGHDK and CDR2 as SYGVNS. This CDR3 is built from 14 residues. CDR3 region: CASSEWKGAETQYF. The CDR3 nucleotides read TGTGCCAGCAGTGAATGGAAGGGCGCGGAGACCCAGTACTTC.

In its sample, this clonotype was seen many times. This sequence joins TRBV28 and TRBJ2-5, with D perhaps TRBD1 (6 bases). The V and J ends lost 5 bases and 5 bases respectively, with 18 bases between them. This CDR3 has 15 amino acids. Germline values: CDR1 MDHEN, CDR2 SYDVKM. The CDR3 bases are TGTGCCAGCAGTCCTTCGACAGGTTCGGGGGAGACCCAGTACTTC. Encoded protein: CASSPSTGSGETQYF.

This clonotype has ten or more counts. J is TRBJ2-2 and V is TRBV7-6; D is perhaps TRBD1 or TRBD2 (6 bases each). V was shortened by 1 base and J by 4 bases, with 13 bases between the two germline ends. CDR1 is SGHVS and CDR2 is FNYEAQ in the germline V gene. This CDR3 spans 16 amino acids. CDR3 nucleotides: TGTGCCAGCAGCTTAGTAGGGGGGCCGGGCACCGGGGAGCTGTTTTTT. Protein sequence: CASSLVGGPGTGELFF.

This clonotype occurred many times. J is TRBJ2-2 and V is TRBV2; D may be TRBD1 (5 bases). Trimming stripped 7 bases from V and 7 bases from J, with 13 bases between. Germline V gives CDR1 SNHLY, CDR2 FYNNEI. CDR3 size: 13 residues. CDR3 bases: TGTGCCAGCATGGCACAGGAAGGCGGGGAGCTGTTTTTT. Its protein is CASMAQEGGELFF.

The sample holds many counts of this clonotype. This chain joins TRBV6-1 and TRBJ2-7; TRBD1 agrees at 10 bases. Germline V gene lookup returns CDR1 MNHNS and CDR2 SASEGT. The CDR3 extends over 16 amino acids. Losses at the gene ends were 4 bases for V and 3 bases for J; bases not matched to a gene: 9. The chain's CDR3 is CASSASPGDRGYEQYF. DNA of the CDR3: TGTGCCAGCAGTGCCAGTCCGGGGGACAGGGGCTACGAGCAGTACTTC.

This clonotype has ten or more counts. This sequence joins TRBV27 and TRBJ2-7; 7 nucleotides match TRBD2. The CDR3 sequence is 14 residues long. V lost 8 bases, J lost 3 bases, and 10 bases stayed unmatched. Germline V gene sequence: CDR1 MNHEY, CDR2 SMNVEV (reference sequence). The CDR3 nucleotides read TGTGCCAGCTCCGGGAGGTTAGACAGCTACGAGCAGTACTTC. This gives the protein CASSGRLDSYEQYF.

This clonotype was seen a few times. J is TRBJ1-2 and V is TRBV5-1; D is perhaps TRBD1 (5 bases). V dropped 4 bases and J dropped 1 base, with 11 bases sitting between them. This CDR3 is built from 14 residues. The germline V gene has CDR1 SGHRS and CDR2 YFSETQ. The CDR3 region is CASSRGDGNYGYTF. DNA for the CDR3: TGCGCCAGCAGCCGAGGGGACGGTAACTATGGCTACACCTTC.

This clonotype was seen ten or more times. The chain joins TRBV5-1 to TRBJ2-5; no clear D. Germline CDR1 reads SGHRS; CDR2 reads YFSETQ. This CDR3 is built from 14 residues. Trimming took 4 bases from V and 0 from J, leaving 10 bases between them. CDR3 DNA: TGCGCCAGCAGCGTCCCCATCAACCAAGAGACCCAGTACTTC. It is translated as CASSVPINQETQYF.

This clonotype appeared many times. The genes are TRBV6-1 and TRBJ1-2, with 9 bases aligning to TRBD1. The V segment lost 5 bases and the J segment 7 bases; nucleotides outside the gene matches: 14. There are 16 residues in the CDR3. Germline V gene data show CDR1 as MNHNS and CDR2 as SASEGT. The CDR3 loop is CASSPSPGTGIGGYTF. CDR3 bases: TGTGCCAGCAGTCCCTCCCCCGGGACAGGGATCGGTGGCTACACCTTC.

This clonotype was counted many times. The V gene is TRBV28, the J gene TRBJ1-5; D is unresolved. Looked up from germline, CDR1 is MDHEN and CDR2 is SYDVKM. This CDR3 region has 15 residues. V lost 5 bases, J lost 2 bases, and 13 bases lay in between. The CDR3 DNA sequence: TGTGCCAGCAGTCCAGACGCTACAGGCAATCAGCCCCAGCATTTT. Its translation: CASSPDATGNQPQHF.

V gene TRBV12-3 or TRBV12-4 combines with J gene TRBJ1-5, with D uncertain. Trimming took 5 bases from V and 9 from J, leaving 11 bases between them. The CDR3 is made up of 12 amino acids. The CDR3 protein is CASSREQGPQHF. In nucleotides, the CDR3 is TGTGCCAGCAGTAGGGAGCAAGGGCCCCAGCATTTT.

This clonotype has at least ten counts. V is TRBV18 and J is TRBJ1-6; D not certain. This CDR3 has 16 residues. The V gene's germline CDR1 is KGHSH and CDR2 LQKENI. The ends were cut back, 0 bases at V and 7 bases at J, with 13 bases in the middle. Written as DNA, the CDR3 is TGTGCCAGCTCACCACCCGAAAACCCTCGGAATTCACCCCTCCACTTT. It translates to CASSPPENPRNSPLHF. The variable domain in full, with the rest retrieved from reference TRBV18 and TRBJ1-6, is NAGVMQNPRHLVRRRGQEARLRCSPMKGHSHVYWYRQLPEEGLKFMVYLQKENIIDESGMPKERFSAEFPKEGPSILRIQQVVRGDSAAYFCASSPPENPRNSPLHFGNGTRLTVT.

This clonotype was seen many times. The CDR3, as DNA: TGTGCCAGTAGTATCCCCAGGGGGCGGACTGAAGCTTTCTTT. It encodes CASSIPRGRTEAFF. This chain links TRBV19 with TRBJ1-1, with 8 bases aligning to TRBD1. Per the germline V gene, CDR1 is LNHDA and CDR2 is SQIVND (reference sequence). The ends lost 3 bases at V and 5 bases at J; junction bases unmatched: 5. CDR3 length: 14 residues. Complete variable domain (other parts from reference TRBV19 and TRBJ1-1): DGGITQSPKYLFRKEGQNVTLSCEQNLNHDAMYWYRQDPGQGLRLIYYSQIVNDFQKGDIAEGYSVSREKKESFPLTVTSAQKNPTAFYLCASSIPRGRTEAFFGQGTRLTVV.

This clonotype was seen at least ten times. The chain has TRBV28 and TRBJ2-5; 9 bases agree with TRBD2. J gave up 5 bases and V 1 base, and 8 bases lay outside the gene matches. CDR1 MDHEN and CDR2 SYDVKM come from the germline V gene. This CDR3 spans 16 amino acids. This CDR3 reads CASSLLRGGMLETQYF. CDR3 nucleotides: TGTGCCAGCAGTTTATTGCGGGGGGGAATGTTGGAGACCCAGTACTTC.

This clonotype was recorded at least ten times. The V and J genes are TRBV6-5 and TRBJ2-7, with 13 bases aligning to TRBD2. V shed 0 bases and J 4 bases; nucleotides not matched to a gene: 6. The CDR3 consists of 17 residues. Per the germline V gene, CDR1 is MNHEY and CDR2 is SVGAGI. CDR3 region: CASSYSRTSGSPYEQYF. The CDR3 DNA follows: TGTGCCAGCAGTTACTCGAGGACTAGCGGGAGCCCATACGAGCAGTACTTC.

This clonotype was seen at least ten times. This may stem from a read error, because a much larger clone lies one nucleotide away. This chain joins TRBV5-1 and TRBJ1-1; unclear D gene. The CDR3 loop spans 15 amino acids. Germline assignment: CDR1 SGHRS and CDR2 YFSETQ. The CDR3 reads CASSLGGSLLTKAFF. CDR3 nucleotide sequence: TGCGCCAGCAGCTTGGGAGGCAGCCTACTCACTAAAGCTTTCTTT.

This clonotype was recorded at least ten times. The genes are TRBV29-1 and TRBJ2-7; tentative D call: TRBD2 (7 bases). Looked up from germline, CDR1 is SQVTM and CDR2 is ANQGSEA. The CDR3 contains 15 residues. Trimming removed 0 bases at V and 4 bases at J, with 16 bases between. Here the CDR3 DNA reads TGCAGCGTTGAAGATCTGGCGGGGGCAAGGTACGAGCAGTACTTC. It is translated as CSVEDLAGARYEQYF.